A selection of T cell receptor beta chains follows, all from one sample in a study of blood T cell repertoires in COVID-19. Assay used: immunoSEQ multiplex PCR; TCRdb lists only in-frame clones, some missing. The table shows more than 200,000 clones, with around nine tenths occurring only once. The sample comprised PBMCs or T cells enriched from blood (not recorded which). Receptor source: a woman aged 25 to 39 who had recovered from COVID-19. Both conserved end residues are part of each CDR3. A D gene is named only where the DNA matches it firmly. Rows may omit the clone size; those that give it use once, few, many or a size class.

clone_size: once; d_call: NA; j_call: TRBJ2-5; v_call: TRBV7-2; cdr3_nt: TGTGCCAGCAGCCGGACAGCGTTAAGGGGCCACCAAGAGACCCAGTACTTC; cdr3_aa: CASSRTALRGHQETQYF
clone_size: NA; d_call: TRBD1; j_call: TRBJ1-5; v_call: TRBV6-5; cdr3_nt: TGTGCCAGCAGCCCCGGGACAGGGTCTCAGCCCCAGCATTTT; cdr3_aa: CASSPGTGSQPQHF
clone_size: few; d_call: TRBD1; j_call: TRBJ2-5; v_call: TRBV5-8; cdr3_nt: TGTGCCAGCAGGGAGACAGGGGGCAGGGAGACCCAGTACTTC; cdr3_aa: CASRETGGRETQYF
clone_size: NA; d_call: TRBD1; j_call: TRBJ2-1; v_call: TRBV19; cdr3_nt: TGTGCCAGTAGGGGACAGGGGTTCGACAATGAGCAGTTCTTC; cdr3_aa: CASRGQGFDNEQFF
clone_size: NA; d_call: NA; j_call: TRBJ2-7; v_call: TRBV20-1; cdr3_nt: TGCAGTGCTTGGGCCCCCTACGAGCAGTACTTC; cdr3_aa: CSAWAPYEQYF
clone_size: NA; d_call: NA; j_call: TRBJ2-5; v_call: TRBV4-1; cdr3_nt: TGCGCCAGCAGCCTCGGACAATCCAAAGAGACCCAGTACTTC; cdr3_aa: CASSLGQSKETQYF
clone_size: NA; d_call: TRBD1; j_call: TRBJ1-4; v_call: TRBV12-3/TRBV12-4; cdr3_nt: TGTGCCAGCAGCCGACAGGGTACAGAAAAACTGTTTTTT; cdr3_aa: CASSRQGTEKLFF
clone_size: NA; d_call: NA; j_call: TRBJ2-5; v_call: TRBV18; cdr3_nt: TGTGCCAGCTTGACAACTCAGCAAGAGACCCAGTACTTC; cdr3_aa: CASLTTQQETQYF
clone_size: NA; d_call: NA; j_call: TRBJ1-1; v_call: TRBV28; cdr3_nt: TGTGCCAGCAGTCCGCGGGGCCGAAGGGCAGGGATGAACACTGAAGCTTTCTTT; cdr3_aa: CASSPRGRRAGMNTEAFF
clone_size: NA; d_call: NA; j_call: TRBJ2-7; v_call: TRBV28; cdr3_nt: TGTGCCAGCAGTTTTGTTCAGGGCCAGCACTACGAGCAGTACTTC; cdr3_aa: CASSFVQGQHYEQYF
clone_size: once; d_call: NA; j_call: TRBJ1-5; v_call: TRBV3-1/TRBV3-2; cdr3_nt: TGTGCCAGCAGCCAAGATCGCGCGGCAACCCAGCATTTT; cdr3_aa: CASSQDRAATQHF
clone_size: few; d_call: TRBD2; j_call: TRBJ2-5; v_call: TRBV24-1; cdr3_nt: TGTGCCACCAGTGATCCATCCTATAACAGCGGGAGAGTTATCCAAGAGACCCAGTACTTC; cdr3_aa: CATSDPSYNSGRVIQETQYF
clone_size: NA; d_call: TRBD2; j_call: TRBJ2-2; v_call: TRBV7-2; cdr3_nt: TGTGCCAGCAGCTCTCTAGCGGGAGTTGGGACCGGGGAGCTGTTTTTT; cdr3_aa: CASSSLAGVGTGELFF
clone_size: few; d_call: TRBD1; j_call: TRBJ1-1; v_call: TRBV6-5; cdr3_nt: TGTGCCAGCAAAAAGAAGGGGGCGAACACTGAAGCTTTCTTT; cdr3_aa: CASKKKGANTEAFF
clone_size: NA; d_call: NA; j_call: TRBJ1-1; v_call: TRBV12-3/TRBV12-4; cdr3_nt: TGTGCCAGCAGTCAACCGGGTATCACTGAAGCTTTCTTT; cdr3_aa: CASSQPGITEAFF
clone_size: NA; d_call: TRBD1; j_call: TRBJ2-1; v_call: TRBV29-1; cdr3_nt: TGCAGCGTTAGACAGGGGCATGAGCAGTTCTTC; cdr3_aa: CSVRQGHEQFF
clone_size: NA; d_call: NA; j_call: TRBJ2-7; v_call: TRBV27; cdr3_nt: TGTGCCAGCAGTTTGGGGACAAACTACGAGCAGTACTTC; cdr3_aa: CASSLGTNYEQYF
clone_size: NA; d_call: NA; j_call: TRBJ2-3; v_call: TRBV15; cdr3_nt: TGTGCCACCAGCTGGACGGGTGGACACCCTAAGGGCCCAGATACGCAGTATTTT; cdr3_aa: CATSWTGGHPKGPDTQYF
clone_size: NA; d_call: TRBD1; j_call: TRBJ1-6; v_call: TRBV27; cdr3_nt: TGTGCCAGCAGCCGGGACAGGATAGGTTCACCCCTCCACTTT; cdr3_aa: CASSRDRIGSPLHF
clone_size: NA; d_call: NA; j_call: TRBJ2-7; v_call: TRBV6-5; cdr3_nt: TGTGCCGGGGGGACAGAATCCTACGAGCAGTACTTC; cdr3_aa: CAGGTESYEQYF
clone_size: NA; d_call: NA; j_call: TRBJ1-3; v_call: TRBV9; cdr3_nt: TGTGCCAGCAGCGTAGGGGCTGTCAGCTCTGGAAACACCATATATTTT; cdr3_aa: CASSVGAVSSGNTIYF
clone_size: NA; d_call: NA; j_call: TRBJ2-7; v_call: TRBV5-1; cdr3_nt: TGCGCCAGCAGCTTGGGGTTTAGCGGCCAAACCTACGAGCAGTACTTC; cdr3_aa: CASSLGFSGQTYEQYF